These 6 T cell receptor beta chains share one sample of origin, sequenced in a study of T cell responses to AZD1222 COVID-19 vaccine. Assay used: immunoSEQ multiplex PCR; TCRdb lists only in-frame clones, some missing. The sample carries some 170,000 clones, around nine tenths recorded once. The sample consisted of peripheral blood, taken on day 0 of AZD1222 vaccination. All receptors come from an adult in good health.

The V gene is TRBV28, the J gene TRBJ1-4; the match to TRBD1 covers 9 bases. Trimming removed 7 bases from V and 5 bases from J; junction bases left unmatched: 8. CDR3 length: 15 residues. Germline V gives CDR1 MDHEN, CDR2 SYDVKM. CDR3 sequence: CASTFLDRGNEKLFF. Here the CDR3 DNA reads TGTGCCAGCACCTTCCTCGACAGGGGGAATGAAAAACTGTTTTTT.

This clone was picked up a small number of times. This chain links TRBV10-2 with TRBJ2-1; maybe TRBD1 (5 bases). Between the trimmed V and J ends, which lost 3 bases and 0 bases, there was a span of 15 bases. The CDR3 runs 17 residues. Germline V lookup: CDR1 WSHSY, CDR2 SAAADI. The DNA of the CDR3 is TGCGCCAGCAGTGATATCGGACAATCAAGCTCCTACAATGAGCAGTTCTTC. This gives the protein CASSDIGQSSSYNEQFF.

J is TRBJ1-1 and V is TRBV11-2; perhaps TRBD1 as D (5 bases). The CDR3 runs to 14 residues. Germline values: CDR1 SGHAT, CDR2 FQNNGV. V was clipped by 3 bases and J by 11 bases, with 19 bases between them. The CDR3 region is CASSFDPGLSSAFF. DNA of the CDR3: TGTGCCAGCAGCTTTGACCCGGGACTTTCATCCGCTTTCTTT.

The rearrangement uses TRBV5-6 and TRBJ2-7; TRBD1 is a possible D gene (6 bases). Trimming removed 3 bases at V and 6 bases at J, with 16 bases between. The CDR3 is 14 residues long. Looked up from germline, CDR1 is SGHDT and CDR2 is YYEEEE. Here the CDR3 reads CASSSTGYGFEQYF. The CDR3 nucleotides are TGTGCCAGCAGCTCCACAGGGTATGGTTTCGAGCAGTACTTC.

The chain combines TRBV24-1 with TRBJ1-1; 10 bases are a match to TRBD1. There are 14 residues in the CDR3. Germline loops: CDR1 KGHDR, CDR2 SFDVKD. V was clipped by 3 bases and J by 6 bases; unmatched bases: 3. The DNA for the CDR3 is TGTGCCACCAGTGATAGGGACAGGGGTGCTGAAGCTTTCTTT. Encoded protein: CATSDRDRGAEAFF.

This rearrangement joins TRBV19 to TRBJ1-1, with 8 bases aligning to TRBD1. V was clipped by 1 base and J by 11 bases; unmatched bases: 9. The CDR3 consists of 14 residues. Germline V lookup: CDR1 LNHDA, CDR2 SQIVND (reference sequence). DNA for the CDR3: TGTGCCAGTAGTATAGGGGACAGGCGCCCGGGGGCTTTCTTT. Encoded protein: CASSIGDRRPGAFF.